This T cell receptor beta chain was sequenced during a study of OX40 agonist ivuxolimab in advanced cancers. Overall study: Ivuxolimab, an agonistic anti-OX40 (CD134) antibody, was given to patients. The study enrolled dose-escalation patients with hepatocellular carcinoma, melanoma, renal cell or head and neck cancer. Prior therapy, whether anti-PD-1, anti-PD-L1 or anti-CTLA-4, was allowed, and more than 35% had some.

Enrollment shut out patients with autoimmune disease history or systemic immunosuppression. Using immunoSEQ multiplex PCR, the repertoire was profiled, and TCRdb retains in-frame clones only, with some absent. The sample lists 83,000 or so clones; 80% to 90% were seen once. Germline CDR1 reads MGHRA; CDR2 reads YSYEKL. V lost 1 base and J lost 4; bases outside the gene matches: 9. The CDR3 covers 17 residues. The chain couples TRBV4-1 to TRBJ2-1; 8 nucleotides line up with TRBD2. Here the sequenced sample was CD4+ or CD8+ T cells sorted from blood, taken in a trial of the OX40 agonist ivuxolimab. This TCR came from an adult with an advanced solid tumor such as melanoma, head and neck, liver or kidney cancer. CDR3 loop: CASSQGGASGFYNEQFF. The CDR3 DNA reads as TGCGCCAGCAGCCAAGGTGGGGCTAGCGGGTTTTACAATGAGCAGTTCTTC.